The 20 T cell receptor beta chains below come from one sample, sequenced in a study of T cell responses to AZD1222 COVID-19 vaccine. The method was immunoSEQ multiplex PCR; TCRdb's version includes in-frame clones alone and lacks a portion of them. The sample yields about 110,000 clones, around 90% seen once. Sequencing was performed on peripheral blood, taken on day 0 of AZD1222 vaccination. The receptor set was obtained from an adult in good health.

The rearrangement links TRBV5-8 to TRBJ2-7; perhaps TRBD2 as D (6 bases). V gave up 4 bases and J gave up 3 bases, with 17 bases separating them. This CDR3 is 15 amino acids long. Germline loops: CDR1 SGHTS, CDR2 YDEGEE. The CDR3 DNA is TGTGCCAGCAGCGGACGGGGGACTGGAGACTACGAGCAGTACTTC. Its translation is CASSGRGTGDYEQYF.

CDR3 DNA: TGCGCCAGCAGCCAAGAAGCAGGGGTTAATGAAAAACTGTTTTTT. Encoded protein: CASSQEAGVNEKLFF. The chain carries TRBV4-1 and TRBJ1-4, with D perhaps TRBD1 (6 bases). V was clipped by 0 bases and J by 4 bases, with 9 bases between them. This CDR3 is built from 15 residues. Germline V gives CDR1 MGHRA, CDR2 YSYEKL.

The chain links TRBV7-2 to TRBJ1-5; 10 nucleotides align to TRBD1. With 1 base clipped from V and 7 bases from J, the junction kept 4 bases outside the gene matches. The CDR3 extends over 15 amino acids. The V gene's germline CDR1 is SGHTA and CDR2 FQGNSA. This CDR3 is CASSLVGDRGQPQHF. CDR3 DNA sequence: TGTGCCAGCAGCTTAGTAGGGGACAGGGGACAGCCCCAGCATTTT. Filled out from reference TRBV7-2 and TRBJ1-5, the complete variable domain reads GAGVSQSPSNKVTEKGKDVELRCDPISGHTALYWYRQSLGQGLEFLIYFQGNSAPDKSGLPSDRFSAERTGGSVSTLTIQRTQQEDSAVYLCASSLVGDRGQPQHFGDGTRLSIL.

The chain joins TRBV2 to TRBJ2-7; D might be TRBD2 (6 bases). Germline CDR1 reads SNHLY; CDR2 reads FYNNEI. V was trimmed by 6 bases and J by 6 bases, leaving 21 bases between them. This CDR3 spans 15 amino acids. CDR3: CASRPLTSRLIEQYF. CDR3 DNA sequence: TGTGCCAGCAGGCCCCTGACTAGTCGGCTAATCGAGCAGTACTTC.

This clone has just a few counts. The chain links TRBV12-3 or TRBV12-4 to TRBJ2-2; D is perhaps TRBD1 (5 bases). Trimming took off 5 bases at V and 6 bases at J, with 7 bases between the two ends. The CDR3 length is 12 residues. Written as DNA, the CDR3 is TGTGCCAGCAGTCCCAGGGCCGGGGAGCTGTTTTTT. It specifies CASSPRAGELFF.

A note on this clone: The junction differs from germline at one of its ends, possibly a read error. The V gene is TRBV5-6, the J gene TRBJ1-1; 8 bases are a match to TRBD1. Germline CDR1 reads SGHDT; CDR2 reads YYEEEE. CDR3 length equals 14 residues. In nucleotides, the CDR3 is TGTGCCAGCAGCCTAGAGAACAGGGGGACCATTCGAGGCTTT. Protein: CASSLENRGTIRGF.

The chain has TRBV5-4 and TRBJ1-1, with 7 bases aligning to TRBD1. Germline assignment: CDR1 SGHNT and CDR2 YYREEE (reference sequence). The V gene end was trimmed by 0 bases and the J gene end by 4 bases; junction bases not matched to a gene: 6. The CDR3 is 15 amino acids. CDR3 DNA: TGTGCCAGCAGCTTGGAGGCAGGGGGTGGCACTGAAGCTTTCTTT. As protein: CASSLEAGGGTEAFF.

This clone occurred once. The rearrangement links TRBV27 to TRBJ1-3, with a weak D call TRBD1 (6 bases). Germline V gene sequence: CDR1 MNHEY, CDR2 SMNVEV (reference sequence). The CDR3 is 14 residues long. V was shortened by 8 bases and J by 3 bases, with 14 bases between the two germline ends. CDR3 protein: CASPQGFIGNTIYF. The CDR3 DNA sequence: TGTGCCAGCCCACAGGGTTTTATTGGAAACACCATATATTTT.

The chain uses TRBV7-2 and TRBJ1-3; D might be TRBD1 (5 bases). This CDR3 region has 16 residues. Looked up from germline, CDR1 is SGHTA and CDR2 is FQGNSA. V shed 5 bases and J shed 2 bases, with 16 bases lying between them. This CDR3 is CASSLLSQGTGNTIYF. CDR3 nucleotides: TGTGCCAGCAGCCTCTTAAGCCAGGGCACTGGAAACACCATATATTTT.

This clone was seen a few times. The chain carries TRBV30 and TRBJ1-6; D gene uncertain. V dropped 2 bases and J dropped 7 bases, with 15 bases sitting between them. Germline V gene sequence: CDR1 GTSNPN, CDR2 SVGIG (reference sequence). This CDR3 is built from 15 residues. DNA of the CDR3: TGTGCCTGGAGTAAAGAGAGTCTGAGGAATTCACCCCTCCACTTT. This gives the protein CAWSKESLRNSPLHF.

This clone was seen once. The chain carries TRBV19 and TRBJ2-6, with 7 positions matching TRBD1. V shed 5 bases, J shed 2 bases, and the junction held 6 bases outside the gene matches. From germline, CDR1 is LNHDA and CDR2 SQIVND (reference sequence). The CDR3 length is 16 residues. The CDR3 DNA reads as TGTGCCAGTAGTCCGATGCAGGGGGCTGGGGCCAACGTCCTGACTTTC. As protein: CASSPMQGAGANVLTF.

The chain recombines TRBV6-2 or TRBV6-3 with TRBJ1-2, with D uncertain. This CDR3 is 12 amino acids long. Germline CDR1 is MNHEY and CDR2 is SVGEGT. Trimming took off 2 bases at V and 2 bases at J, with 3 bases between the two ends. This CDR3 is CASSYTNYGYTF. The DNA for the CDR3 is TGTGCCAGCAGTTACACAAACTATGGCTACACCTTC.

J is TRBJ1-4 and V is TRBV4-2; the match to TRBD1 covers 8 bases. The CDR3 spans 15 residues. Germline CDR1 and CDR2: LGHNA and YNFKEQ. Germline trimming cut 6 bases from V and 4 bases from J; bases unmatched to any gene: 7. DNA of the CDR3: TGTGCCAGCAGGGCATTACAGGGGGTTAATGAAAAACTGTTTTTT. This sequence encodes CASRALQGVNEKLFF.

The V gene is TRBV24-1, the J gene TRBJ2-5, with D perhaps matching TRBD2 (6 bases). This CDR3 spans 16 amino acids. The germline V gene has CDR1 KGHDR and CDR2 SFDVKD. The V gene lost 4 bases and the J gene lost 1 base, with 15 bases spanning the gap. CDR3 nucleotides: TGTGCCACCAGTGACCCCCTCACAGCGGGCCAAGAGACCCAGTACTTC. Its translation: CATSDPLTAGQETQYF.

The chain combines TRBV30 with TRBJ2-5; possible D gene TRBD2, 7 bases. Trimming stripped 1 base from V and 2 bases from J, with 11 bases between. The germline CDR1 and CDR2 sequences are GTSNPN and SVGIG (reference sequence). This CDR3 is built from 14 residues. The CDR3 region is CAWSGGGRQETQYF. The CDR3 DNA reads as TGTGCCTGGAGTGGCGGGGGCCGACAAGAGACCCAGTACTTC.

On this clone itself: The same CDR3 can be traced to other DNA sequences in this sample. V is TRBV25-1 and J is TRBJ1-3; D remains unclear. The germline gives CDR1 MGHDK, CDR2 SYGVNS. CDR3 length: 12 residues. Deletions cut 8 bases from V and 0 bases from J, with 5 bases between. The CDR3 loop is CASGDSGNTIYF. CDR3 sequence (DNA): TGTGCCAGCGGCGACTCTGGAAACACCATATATTTT.

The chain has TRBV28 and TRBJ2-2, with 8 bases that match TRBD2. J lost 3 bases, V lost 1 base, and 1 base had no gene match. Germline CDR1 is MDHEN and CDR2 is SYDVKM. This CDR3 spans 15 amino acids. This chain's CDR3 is CASSLYGGDTGELFF. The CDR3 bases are TGTGCCAGCAGTTTATACGGGGGGGACACCGGGGAGCTGTTTTTT.

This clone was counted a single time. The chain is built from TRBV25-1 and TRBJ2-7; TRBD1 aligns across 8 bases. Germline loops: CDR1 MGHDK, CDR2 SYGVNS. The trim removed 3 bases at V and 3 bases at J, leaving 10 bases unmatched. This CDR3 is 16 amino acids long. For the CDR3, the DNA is TGTGCCAGCAGTGACCCGGGGACAGGCTACCGCTACGAGCAGTACTTC. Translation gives CASSDPGTGYRYEQYF.

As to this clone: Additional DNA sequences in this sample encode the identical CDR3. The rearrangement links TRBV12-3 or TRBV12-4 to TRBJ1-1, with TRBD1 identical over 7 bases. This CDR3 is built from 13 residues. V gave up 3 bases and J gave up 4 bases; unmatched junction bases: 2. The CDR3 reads CASSFRQGTEAFF. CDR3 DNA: TGTGCCAGCAGTTTTCGACAGGGCACTGAAGCTTTCTTT.

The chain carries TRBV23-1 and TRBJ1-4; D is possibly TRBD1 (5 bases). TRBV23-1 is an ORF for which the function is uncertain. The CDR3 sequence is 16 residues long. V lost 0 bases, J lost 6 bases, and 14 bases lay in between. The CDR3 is CASSQSRKGRDEKLFF. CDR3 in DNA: TGCGCCAGCAGTCAATCTAGAAAGGGCAGGGATGAAAAACTGTTTTTT.